The next 5 T cell receptor beta chains were all read from a single sample in a study of neurological immune-mediated disorders. TCRdb reanalysed the 5' RACE reads using MiXCR and keeps one entry per CDR3 protein. The sample holds 100,000 to 150,000 distinct CDR3 sequences, about 3.4% seen once. Source material: PBMCs. These receptors all come from a woman in her 30s with multiple sclerosis.

Many counts were recorded for this clonotype. This chain joins TRBV7-2 and TRBJ2-1; 7 nucleotides agree with TRBD1. This CDR3 comprises 15 residues. CDR1 is SGHTA and CDR2 is FQGNSA in the germline V gene. The junction had 9 bases not matched to a gene; V was cut back by 7 bases and J by 3 bases. In DNA form, the CDR3 reads TGTGCCAGCATCGTAATCGCAGGGGGCTACAATGAGCAGTTCTTC. Its translation: CASIVIAGGYNEQFF.

This clonotype appeared many times. This chain connects TRBV29-1 to TRBJ2-7; D is perhaps TRBD2 (5 bases). V lost 4 bases and J 2 bases, leaving 9 bases between the germline ends. Looked up from germline, CDR1 is SQVTM and CDR2 is ANQGSEA. The CDR3 is 12 amino acids. CDR3 protein: CSVAAEPYEQYF. The CDR3 bases are TGCAGCGTTGCAGCGGAGCCCTACGAGCAGTACTTC.

This clonotype was detected ten times or more. The chain uses TRBV18 and TRBJ1-2; 7 bases fit TRBD1. With 2 bases clipped from V and 1 base from J, the junction kept 7 bases outside the gene matches. The CDR3 extends over 16 amino acids. Per germline, CDR1 KGHSH and CDR2 LQKENI. The CDR3 here is CASSPTQGTDNYGYTF. The CDR3, as DNA: TGTGCCAGCTCACCAACACAGGGGACGGATAACTATGGCTACACCTTC.

This clonotype has ten or more counts. The chain combines TRBV20-1 with TRBJ2-7, with D tentatively TRBD2 (6 bases). Trimming shortened V by 5 bases and J by 4 bases, and 12 bases separated the two germline ends. Germline loops: CDR1 DFQATT, CDR2 SNEGSKA (reference sequence). This CDR3 is 12 amino acids long. CDR3 amino acids: CSAAGTPYEQYF. The CDR3 DNA follows: TGCAGTGCTGCAGGGACTCCTTACGAGCAGTACTTC.

This clonotype was picked up a small number of times. The V and J genes are TRBV7-9 and TRBJ2-2, with D perhaps given as TRBD1 or TRBD2 (5 bases each). Trimming shortened V by 4 bases and J by 9 bases, and 15 bases separated the two germline ends. Germline lookup yields CDR1 SEHNR and CDR2 FQNEAQ (reference sequence). CDR3 length equals 14 residues. The CDR3 spells CASSSRDAQWELFF. The CDR3 DNA is TGTGCCAGCAGCTCCCGGGACGCCCAGTGGGAGCTGTTTTTT.